The 29 T cell receptor beta chains given below trace back to one sample, sequenced in a study of cytomegalovirus exposure and HLA in healthy donors. A multiplex PCR was run with 60 Vbeta primers and 13 Jbeta primers. Clones were sequenced by immunoSEQ multiplex PCR, and TCRdb holds only the in-frame ones, with some missing. This sample has some 150,000 clones; around 65% occur once, and the top ten carry around 2.9%. The sample comprised PBMCs. These receptors all come from a woman between 25 and 40 years old in good health and CMV-seropositive.

This sequence joins TRBV6-8 and TRBJ2-5, with 13 bases identical to TRBD2. The assigned J gene may be wrong: the sequence end matches TRBJ2-7 better. This CDR3 region has 17 residues. The germline V gene encodes CDR1 MNHGY and CDR2 SAAAGT. The CDR3 DNA reads as TGTGCCAGCAGTTCGACTAGCGGGAGGTCCTCCCCCCACGAGCAGTACTTC. This encodes CASSSTSGRSSPHEQYF.

This clone has only a few counts. The chain is built from TRBV6-5 and TRBJ1-1, with a possible D match to TRBD1 (5 bases). CDR3 length: 16 amino acids. Trimming removed 3 bases at V and 1 base at J, with 15 bases between. CDR1 MNHEY and CDR2 SVGAGI come from the germline V gene. CDR3 sequence (DNA): TGTGCCAGCAGTTATCTCGGGGGGGTTTCGAACACTGAAGCTTTCTTT. Amino acids: CASSYLGGVSNTEAFF.

This clone showed up just a few times. The genes are TRBV13 and TRBJ2-5; weak D call: TRBD2 (7 bases). From germline, CDR1 is PRHDT and CDR2 FYEKMQ (reference sequence). This CDR3 spans 15 amino acids. Trimming shortened V by 1 base and J by 4 bases, and 13 bases separated the two germline ends. The CDR3 region has the DNA TGTGCCAGCAGCTTAGTTGGGGGGGCTGGAGAGACCCAGTACTTC. Its translation: CASSLVGGAGETQYF.

A single count supports this clone. This chain uses TRBV9 with TRBJ1-2; possibly TRBD1 for D (6 bases). V gave up 4 bases and J gave up 8 bases, with 15 bases separating them. This CDR3 is 13 amino acids long. Germline V gene lookup returns CDR1 SGDLS and CDR2 YYNGEE. The DNA of the CDR3 is TGTGCCAGCAGCCGGGACACCCGGTCGGGCTACACCTTC. Its protein is CASSRDTRSGYTF.

The genes are TRBV29-1 and TRBJ1-2; D remains unclear. V was pared by 5 bases and J by 6 bases, with 13 bases between. This CDR3 region has 12 residues. CDR1 SQVTM and CDR2 ANQGSEA come from the germline V gene. The CDR3 loop is CSVPATVHGYTF. The CDR3 DNA reads as TGCAGCGTTCCAGCGACCGTTCATGGCTACACCTTC.

On this clone: This CDR3 is also generated by other DNA sequences in the sample. This chain links TRBV6-1 with TRBJ2-3; the D is unclear. In germline, CDR1 is MNHNS, CDR2 SASEGT. This CDR3 is built from 13 residues. The V end was cut by 6 bases, the J end by 5 bases, with 12 bases between. The CDR3 loop is CASSRQDGDTQYF. The CDR3 region has the DNA TGTGCCAGCAGCCGGCAGGATGGAGATACGCAGTATTTT.

CDR3 region: CASSLRTAEKLFF. The CDR3 DNA follows: TGCGCCAGCAGCCTTCGGACAGCCGAAAAACTGTTTTTT. The rearrangement links TRBV5-1 to TRBJ1-4; D is perhaps TRBD1 (6 bases). Trimming took off 4 bases at V and 8 bases at J, with 12 bases between the two ends. Germline CDR1 is SGHRS and CDR2 is YFSETQ. CDR3 size: 13 residues.

The chain joins TRBV7-9 to TRBJ1-1; TRBD1 matches at 8 bases. CDR1 SEHNR and CDR2 FQNEAQ come from the germline V gene (reference sequence). The CDR3 is 13 amino acids. After removal of 11 bases from V and 3 bases from J, the junction contained 8 bases not matched to a gene. The CDR3 spells CAGVRGHDTEAFF. Here the CDR3 DNA reads TGTGCCGGAGTCAGGGGGCACGACACTGAAGCTTTCTTT. Based on the CDR3 plus reference TRBV7-9 and TRBJ1-1, the full variable domain is DTGVSQNPRHKITKRGQNVTFRCDPISEHNRLYWYRQTLGQGPEFLTYFQNEAQLEKSRLLSDRFSAERPKGSFSTLEIQRTEQGDSAMYLCAGVRGHDTEAFFGQGTRLTVV.

The rearrangement links TRBV2 to TRBJ2-7; maybe TRBD2 (6 bases). CDR3 length equals 15 residues. Germline V gene lookup returns CDR1 SNHLY and CDR2 FYNNEI. V lost 3 bases to trimming and J lost 4 bases, with 16 bases between them. This chain's CDR3 is CASSEGRLGRYEQYF. The CDR3 DNA reads TGTGCCAGCAGTGAGGGGAGGCTGGGACGATACGAGCAGTACTTC.

This chain uses TRBV13 with TRBJ2-5; possible D gene TRBD2, 5 bases. The germline V gene has CDR1 PRHDT and CDR2 FYEKMQ (reference sequence). Trimming removed 3 bases at V and 4 bases at J, with 15 bases between. The CDR3 is 15 amino acids. CDR3 in DNA: TGTGCCAGCAGCTTCTTTAGAGCGGTGAGAGAGACCCAGTACTTC. Translation gives CASSFFRAVRETQYF.

This chain uses TRBV9 with TRBJ1-3; no definite D call. This CDR3 region has 13 residues. CDR1 is SGDLS and CDR2 is YYNGEE in the germline V gene. V gave up 3 bases and J gave up 3 bases, with 7 bases separating them. The DNA of the CDR3 is TGTGCCAGCAGCGCGGAGGGTGGAAACACCATATATTTT. Its protein product is CASSAEGGNTIYF.

This clone was picked up a small number of times. V usage is TRBV6-1 and J usage is TRBJ1-5; 7 bases are a match to TRBD1. Unmatched junction bases numbered 9, after V lost 6 bases and J lost 4 bases. Germline V CDR1 and CDR2: MNHNS, SASEGT. The CDR3 extends over 15 amino acids. The CDR3 nucleotides read TGTGCCAGCAGCCCCTGGGGACAGCCGAATCAGCCCCAGCATTTT. It specifies CASSPWGQPNQPQHF.

J is TRBJ1-1 and V is TRBV28, with D perhaps matching TRBD1 (5 bases). Germline CDR1 is MDHEN and CDR2 is SYDVKM. The ends were cut back, 6 bases at V and 0 bases at J, with 14 bases in the middle. This CDR3 comprises 15 residues. CDR3 in amino acids: CASRYGGTLNTEAFF. CDR3 coding DNA: TGTGCCAGCAGATACGGGGGTACCCTGAACACTGAAGCTTTCTTT.

The chain has TRBV5-8 and TRBJ2-6; D may be TRBD2 (6 bases). Trimming pared 10 bases from V and 4 bases from J, leaving 21 bases between. There are 16 residues in the CDR3. The germline CDR1 and CDR2 sequences are SGHTS and YDEGEE. In DNA form, the CDR3 reads TGTGCCCCGCCCCGCGGACCCCGGGGGGGGGCCAACGTCCTGACTTTC. Its translation is CAPPRGPRGGANVLTF.

The chain joins TRBV30 to TRBJ1-2; TRBD1 agrees at 8 bases. This CDR3 contains 14 residues. CDR1 and CDR2 from the germline V gene are GTSNPN and SVGIG (reference sequence). V dropped 0 bases and J dropped 6; count of bases not matched to a gene: 6. The CDR3 sequence is CAWSVPGQDNGYTF. The CDR3, as DNA: TGTGCCTGGAGTGTACCGGGACAGGATAATGGCTACACCTTC.

This clone was seen only a few times. The V and J genes are TRBV19 and TRBJ2-3, with 10 bases lining up with TRBD2. Germline V gene lookup returns CDR1 LNHDA and CDR2 SQIVND (reference sequence). CDR3 size: 16 residues. The V segment lost 7 bases and the J segment 0 bases; nucleotides outside the gene matches: 7. Written as DNA, the CDR3 is TGTGCCAGTACCCCGAGCGGGAGGGTTAGCACAGATACGCAGTATTTT. Amino acids: CASTPSGRVSTDTQYF.

The chain has TRBV6-5 and TRBJ1-1; no definite D call. Germline V gene lookup returns CDR1 MNHEY and CDR2 SVGAGI. The CDR3 runs to 13 residues. V shed 2 bases and J shed 0 bases, with 4 bases lying between them. The CDR3 bases are TGTGCCAGCAGTTACAGCTTGAACACTGAAGCTTTCTTT. Amino acids: CASSYSLNTEAFF.

Notes on this clone: The same CDR3 also results from other DNA sequences found in this sample. The rearrangement uses TRBV2 and TRBJ1-2, with TRBD1 identical over 9 bases. This CDR3 comprises 15 residues. V was pared by 2 bases and J by 2 bases, with 3 bases of the junction left unmatched. Germline V gene data show CDR1 as SNHLY and CDR2 as FYNNEI. The CDR3 region is CASSERGQGNYGYTF. CDR3 nucleotide sequence: TGTGCCAGCAGTGAACGTGGACAGGGGAACTATGGCTACACCTTC.

V and J are TRBV2 and TRBJ1-5, with D tentatively TRBD1 (6 bases). V lost 4 bases and J 6 bases, leaving 10 bases between the germline ends. Germline CDR1 and CDR2: SNHLY and FYNNEI. The CDR3 is made up of 13 amino acids. The CDR3 region has the DNA TGTGCCAGCAGTGGGCAGGGGTTTCAGCCCCAGCATTTT. Translated, it gives CASSGQGFQPQHF.

The chain uses TRBV30 and TRBJ1-2, with D unclear. CDR1 and CDR2 (germline): GTSNPN, SVGIG (reference sequence). Trimming cost V 2 bases and J 8 bases, with 12 bases left between them. The CDR3 is 12 residues long. CDR3 region: CAWSYTGRGYTF. As DNA, the CDR3 is TGTGCCTGGAGTTACACGGGTCGGGGCTACACCTTC.

V and J are TRBV6-6 and TRBJ2-1, with D unresolved. In germline, CDR1 is MNHNY, CDR2 SVGAGI (reference sequence). Deletions cut 0 bases from V and 8 bases from J, with 11 bases between. The CDR3 sequence is 14 residues long. The CDR3 DNA follows: TGTGCCAGCAGTTACTCGTTTGGGCATGATGAGCAGTTCTTC. Amino acid sequence: CASSYSFGHDEQFF.

This chain connects TRBV5-4 to TRBJ2-5; D is perhaps TRBD1 (5 bases). The V gene lost 0 bases and the J gene lost 1 base, with 7 bases spanning the gap. Per the germline V gene, CDR1 is SGHNT and CDR2 is YYREEE (reference sequence). This CDR3 is 14 amino acids long. In DNA, the CDR3 is TGTGCCAGCAGCTTGGGACAGCCCCAAGAGACCCAGTACTTC. Translating gives CASSLGQPQETQYF.

In nucleotides, the CDR3 is TGTGCCAGCAGCTTAGGGACAGGAGGAAACACCATATATTTT. Protein product: CASSLGTGGNTIYF. The J gene is TRBJ1-3, the V gene TRBV11-2; 7 nucleotides align to TRBD1. CDR1 and CDR2 (germline): SGHAT, FQNNGV. The CDR3 consists of 14 residues. Trimming at V came to 1 base and at J to 4 bases, leaving 1 base not matched to a gene.

This clone was detected a few times. The chain recombines TRBV29-1 with TRBJ2-1; 7 positions agree with TRBD1. Trimming at V came to 1 base and at J to 0 bases, leaving 3 bases not matched to a gene. Germline values: CDR1 SQVTM, CDR2 ANQGSEA. This CDR3 is 15 amino acids long. The CDR3 region is CSVEGDSYSYNEQFF. The DNA of the CDR3 is TGCAGCGTTGAAGGGGACAGCTACTCCTACAATGAGCAGTTCTTC.

This chain uses TRBV30 with TRBJ1-3; TRBD1 might be the D (6 bases). This CDR3 has 12 amino acids. CDR1 and CDR2 from the germline V gene are GTSNPN and SVGIG (reference sequence). Deletions cut 2 bases from V and 4 bases from J, with 6 bases between. CDR3 bases: TGTGCCTGGAGTCAGGGGGGAAACACCATATATTTT. Amino acid sequence: CAWSQGGNTIYF. Together with reference TRBV30 and TRBJ1-3, the CDR3 gives the full variable domain: SQTIHQWPATLVQPVGSPLSLECTVEGTSNPNLYWYRQAAGRGLQLLFYSVGIGQISSEVPQNLSASRPQDRQFILSSKKLLLSDSGFYLCAWSQGGNTIYFGEGSWLTVV.

The chain links TRBV27 to TRBJ1-2; 10 nucleotides agree with TRBD1. Trimming cost V 3 bases and J 8 bases; bases outside gene matches: 9. Germline CDR1 MNHEY, CDR2 SMNVEV (reference sequence). CDR3 size: 15 residues. CDR3 nucleotide sequence: TGTGCCAGCAGTTTCCTGACAGGGGGCGGCTGGGGCTACACCTTC. It is translated as CASSFLTGGGWGYTF.

This clone was detected a few times. V gene TRBV29-1 combines with J gene TRBJ1-2; 9 bases agree with TRBD1. Germline-derived CDR1 and CDR2 are SQVTM and ANQGSEA. The CDR3 consists of 15 residues. J lost 2 bases, V lost 5 bases, and 9 bases had no gene match. The CDR3 nucleotides read TGCAGCGTTAAAGGCCGGGACAGGGAAAACTATGGCTACACCTTC. It specifies CSVKGRDRENYGYTF.

This clone was observed a handful of times. The J gene is TRBJ2-1, the V gene TRBV27; D might be TRBD2 (5 bases). Trimming stripped 3 bases from V and 10 bases from J, with 22 bases between. In germline, CDR1 is MNHEY, CDR2 SMNVEV (reference sequence). This CDR3 is 16 amino acids long. The CDR3 protein is CASSFATQIRTGEQFF. As DNA, the CDR3 is TGTGCCAGCAGTTTTGCCACTCAAATCCGAACGGGAGAGCAGTTCTTC.

There are a few counts of this clone. This chain uses TRBV5-4 with TRBJ1-2; 8 bases are shared with TRBD1. Trimming at V came to 2 bases and at J to 3 bases, leaving 12 bases not matched to a gene. CDR1 and CDR2 (germline): SGHNT, YYREEE (reference sequence). The CDR3 extends over 17 amino acids. The CDR3 nucleotides are TGTGCCAGCAGCTTTGGACAGGGTGGTCCTTTTTACTATGGCTACACCTTC. Translating it yields CASSFGQGGPFYYGYTF.